Listed here are 6 T cell receptor beta chains from one sample, sequenced in a study of shared clonotypes between healthy human individuals. The table came from immunoSEQ multiplex PCR; TCRdb's copy has only in-frame clones and leaves some out. The sample yields some 2 million clones, less than 95% seen once. Terminally differentiated effector memory CD45RA+ cells were left out of the naive CD8 fraction, which was CD45RO-negative and positively selected for CCR7. What was sequenced was naive CD8+ T cells sorted from blood. These receptors all stem from a man aged 18-30 years in good health.

The gene calls are TRBV27 and TRBJ1-1, with D uncertain. V was pared by 8 bases and J by 6 bases, with 13 bases between. The CDR3 is made up of 12 amino acids. From germline, CDR1 is MNHEY and CDR2 SMNVEV (reference sequence). CDR3 coding DNA: TGTGCCAGCTCTTTGGGCGGCCCTGAAGCTTTCTTT. Amino acids: CASSLGGPEAFF.

The V call is TRBV13, the J call TRBJ1-1; D may be TRBD1 (5 bases). Germline values: CDR1 PRHDT, CDR2 FYEKMQ (reference sequence). The CDR3 consists of 14 residues. V lost 4 bases and J 4 bases, leaving 13 bases between the germline ends. The chain's CDR3 is CASSSQGFGTEAFF. CDR3 sequence (DNA): TGTGCCAGCAGCTCGCAGGGTTTTGGCACTGAAGCTTTCTTT.

On this clone itself: Different DNA sequences within this sample yield the same CDR3. This rearrangement joins TRBV9 to TRBJ1-1, with D possibly matching TRBD1 (6 bases). Germline V gene sequence: CDR1 SGDLS, CDR2 YYNGEE. This CDR3 comprises 13 residues. V lost 2 bases and J lost 4, with 9 bases in between. This chain's CDR3 is CASSVGGRTEAFF. CDR3 bases: TGTGCCAGCAGCGTGGGGGGGCGCACTGAAGCTTTCTTT.

The rearrangement links TRBV6-6 to TRBJ2-7; D is unclear. Germline loops: CDR1 MNHNY, CDR2 SVGAGI (reference sequence). The length of the CDR3 is 14 residues. The germline V and J ends were trimmed by 2 bases and 4 bases, with 12 bases remaining between them. CDR3 sequence: CASSYLVERYEQYF. For the CDR3, the DNA is TGTGCCAGCAGTTACCTTGTCGAGAGATACGAGCAGTACTTC.

The CDR3 DNA sequence: TGTGCCAGCAGTCCTGGAGGTCCCGATACGCAGTATTTT. This translates into CASSPGGPDTQYF. The chain couples TRBV13 to TRBJ2-3; D possibly corresponds to TRBD2 (5 bases). Trimming removed 6 bases at V and 6 bases at J, with 13 bases between. Germline assignment: CDR1 PRHDT and CDR2 FYEKMQ (reference sequence). This CDR3 is built from 13 residues.

The chain is built from TRBV9 and TRBJ1-2, with a tentative D call TRBD1 (6 bases). CDR3 length equals 13 residues. The V end lost 3 bases, the J end lost 3 bases, and 9 bases lay between the germline ends. The germline V gene has CDR1 SGDLS and CDR2 YYNGEE. The CDR3 here is CASSARQDYGYTF. The CDR3 DNA reads as TGTGCCAGCAGCGCCCGACAGGACTATGGCTACACCTTC.